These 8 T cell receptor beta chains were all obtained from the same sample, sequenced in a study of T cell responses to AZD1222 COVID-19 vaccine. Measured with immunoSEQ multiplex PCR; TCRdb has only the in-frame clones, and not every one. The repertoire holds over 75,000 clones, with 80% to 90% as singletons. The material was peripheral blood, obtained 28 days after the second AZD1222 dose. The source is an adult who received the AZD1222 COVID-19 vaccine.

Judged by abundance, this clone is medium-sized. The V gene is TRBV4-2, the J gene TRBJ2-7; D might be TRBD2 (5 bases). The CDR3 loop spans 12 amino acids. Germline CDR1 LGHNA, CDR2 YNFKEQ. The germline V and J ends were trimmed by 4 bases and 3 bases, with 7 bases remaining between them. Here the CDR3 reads CASSLTSYEQYF. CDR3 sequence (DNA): TGTGCCAGCAGCCTAACTAGCTACGAGCAGTACTTC.

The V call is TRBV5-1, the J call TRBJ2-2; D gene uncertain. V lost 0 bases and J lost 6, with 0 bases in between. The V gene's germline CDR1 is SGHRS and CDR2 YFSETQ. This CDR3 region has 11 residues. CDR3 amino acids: CASSLAGELFF. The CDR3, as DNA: TGCGCCAGCAGCTTGGCCGGGGAGCTGTTTTTT.

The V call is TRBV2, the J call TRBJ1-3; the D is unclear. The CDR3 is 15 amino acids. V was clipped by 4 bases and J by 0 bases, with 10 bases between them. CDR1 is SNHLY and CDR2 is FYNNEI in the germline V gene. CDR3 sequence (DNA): TGTGCCAGCAGTGGGTTCAGTATCTCTGGAAACACCATATATTTT. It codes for CASSGFSISGNTIYF.

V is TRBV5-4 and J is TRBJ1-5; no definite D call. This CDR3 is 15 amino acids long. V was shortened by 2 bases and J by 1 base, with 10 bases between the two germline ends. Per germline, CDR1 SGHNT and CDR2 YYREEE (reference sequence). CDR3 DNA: TGTGCCAGCAGCTTTGGCGGGGAGAGCAATCAGCCCCAGCATTTT. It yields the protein CASSFGGESNQPQHF.

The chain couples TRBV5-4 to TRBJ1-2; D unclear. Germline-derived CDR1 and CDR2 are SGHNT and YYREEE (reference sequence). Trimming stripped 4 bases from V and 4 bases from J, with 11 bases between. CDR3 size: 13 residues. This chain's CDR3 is CASSRESVYGYTF. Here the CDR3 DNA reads TGTGCCAGCAGCCGGGAATCGGTCTATGGCTACACCTTC.

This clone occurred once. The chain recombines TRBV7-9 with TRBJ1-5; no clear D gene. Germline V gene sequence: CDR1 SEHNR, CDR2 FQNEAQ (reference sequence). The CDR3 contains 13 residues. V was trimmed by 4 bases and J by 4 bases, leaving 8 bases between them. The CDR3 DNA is TGTGCCAGCAGCTCGGACCTTAATCAGCCCCAGCATTTT. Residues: CASSSDLNQPQHF.

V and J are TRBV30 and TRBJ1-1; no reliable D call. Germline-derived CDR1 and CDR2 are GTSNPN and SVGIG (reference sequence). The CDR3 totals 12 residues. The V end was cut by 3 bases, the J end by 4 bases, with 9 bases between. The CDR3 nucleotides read TGTGCCTGGAGGGTTAGGGTCACTGAAGCTTTCTTT. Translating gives CAWRVRVTEAFF.

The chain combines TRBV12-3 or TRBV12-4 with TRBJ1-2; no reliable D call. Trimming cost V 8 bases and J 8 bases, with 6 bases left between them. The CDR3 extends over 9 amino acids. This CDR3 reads CASGRGYTF. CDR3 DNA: TGTGCCAGCGGGAGGGGCTACACCTTC.